The rows below give T cell receptor beta chains drawn from one sample of a study of T cell responses to AZD1222 COVID-19 vaccine. The data were produced by immunoSEQ multiplex PCR, yet TCRdb's version contains in-frame clones alone and is incomplete. The sample carries over 95,000 clones, roughly 89% recorded once. Sequences were derived from peripheral blood, sampled on day 0 of AZD1222 vaccination. These receptors originate from an adult in good health. The CDR3 runs from the conserved cysteine through the conserved F or W. The D gene is left open where the match is weak. The size field is filled for only some rows; it gives once, few, many or a size class.

clone size	V gene	J gene	D gene	CDR3 protein	CDR3 DNA
NA	TRBV9	TRBJ1-6	NA	CASSVVADNSPLHF	TGTGCCAGCAGCGTAGTGGCGGATAATTCACCCCTCCACTTT
few	TRBV6-6	TRBJ2-1	NA	CASSPRRGYASSYNEQFF	TGTGCCAGCAGTCCACGCAGGGGCTACGCGAGCTCCTACAATGAGCAGTTCTTC
NA	TRBV28	TRBJ1-4	NA	CASGVGGGKGEKLFF	TGTGCCAGCGGGGTTGGGGGGGGAAAGGGCGAAAAACTGTTTTTT
once	TRBV5-1	TRBJ2-1	TRBD2	CASSLGYSGTTYNEQFF	TGCGCCAGCAGCTTGGGGTACAGCGGGACGACCTACAATGAGCAGTTCTTC
NA	TRBV4-1	TRBJ1-3	NA	CASSQEWGRAGNTIYF	TGCGCCAGCAGCCAAGAATGGGGGAGAGCTGGAAACACCATATATTTT
NA	TRBV6-4	TRBJ1-1	NA	CASRKGQANTEAFF	TGTGCCAGCAGGAAGGGGCAAGCGAACACTGAAGCTTTCTTT
few	TRBV2	TRBJ2-5	TRBD1	CASSEARTGEETQYF	TGTGCCAGCAGTGAAGCGCGTACAGGGGAAGAGACCCAGTACTTC
NA	TRBV7-2	TRBJ1-1	NA	CASSLEGVYTEAFF	TGTGCCAGCAGCTTAGAGGGGGTATATACTGAAGCTTTCTTT
NA	TRBV7-8	TRBJ2-1	NA	CASRDRRGGGEQFF	TGTGCCAGCAGAGATAGGAGGGGGGGCGGTGAGCAGTTCTTC
NA	TRBV3-1/TRBV3-2	TRBJ1-6	NA	CASSLAGQGNSPLHF	TGTGCCAGCAGCCTGGCAGGGCAGGGAAATTCACCCCTCCACTTT
NA	TRBV19	TRBJ1-2	NA	CASSIVVRGGAGYTF	TGTGCCAGTAGTATCGTGGTGCGCGGGGGTGCTGGCTACACCTTC
NA	TRBV29-1	TRBJ1-1	TRBD1	CSVGTGDSTEAFF	TGTAGCGTAGGGACAGGGGACTCCACTGAAGCTTTCTTT
NA	TRBV7-2	TRBJ2-5	TRBD1	CASSLGTGALGETQYF	TGTGCCAGCAGCCTCGGGACAGGGGCCTTGGGGGAGACCCAGTACTTC
NA	TRBV4-3	TRBJ1-2	NA	CASSQEEQGTISYGYTF	TGCGCCAGCAGCCAAGAAGAGCAGGGGACCATTAGCTATGGCTACACCTTC
once	TRBV27	TRBJ2-1	TRBD2	CASRRGGGHEQFF	TGTGCCAGCAGGCGGGGGGGCGGCCATGAGCAGTTCTTC
NA	TRBV12-3/TRBV12-4	TRBJ1-2	NA	CASSLGFRSGYTF	TGTGCCAGCAGTTTGGGTTTTCGGAGCGGCTACACCTTC
NA	TRBV27	TRBJ2-5	NA	CASSFSGPTPRAQYF	TGTGCCAGCAGTTTCTCGGGACCTACACCTCGGGCCCAGTACTTC
NA	TRBV5-1	TRBJ2-6	TRBD1	CASSSGGPGANVLTF	TGCGCCAGCAGCTCAGGGGGCCCTGGGGCCAACGTCCTGACTTTC
NA	TRBV19	TRBJ2-7	TRBD2	CASSTGTSGYEQYF	TGTGCCAGTAGTACCGGGACTAGCGGTTACGAGCAGTACTTC
NA	TRBV5-1	TRBJ2-7	TRBD1	CASSLAPGTGTGEQYF	TGCGCCAGCAGCTTGGCCCCCGGGACAGGGACTGGGGAGCAGTACTTC